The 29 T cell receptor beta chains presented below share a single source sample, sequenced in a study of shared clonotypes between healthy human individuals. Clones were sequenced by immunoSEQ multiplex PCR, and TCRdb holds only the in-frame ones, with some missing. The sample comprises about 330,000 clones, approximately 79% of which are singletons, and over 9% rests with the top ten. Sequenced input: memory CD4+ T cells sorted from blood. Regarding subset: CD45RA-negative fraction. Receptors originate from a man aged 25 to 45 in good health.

The CDR3 loop reads CASSLVLGGDTQYF. The DNA for the CDR3 is TGTGCCAGCAGCTTGGTTTTGGGGGGGGATACGCAGTATTTT. The chain uses TRBV5-4 and TRBJ2-3, with 7 bases matching TRBD2. The germline gives CDR1 SGHNT, CDR2 YYREEE (reference sequence). The CDR3 is made up of 14 amino acids. V trimming: 0 bases; J trimming: 6 bases; junction bases outside the gene matches: 4.

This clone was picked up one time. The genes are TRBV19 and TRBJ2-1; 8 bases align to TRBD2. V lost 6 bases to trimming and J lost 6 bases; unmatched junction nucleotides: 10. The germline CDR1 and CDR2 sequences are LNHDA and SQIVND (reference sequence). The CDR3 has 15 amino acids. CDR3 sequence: CASSTAAGVINEQFF. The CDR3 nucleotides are TGTGCCAGTAGCACCGCAGCGGGAGTGATCAATGAGCAGTTCTTC.

The DNA for the CDR3 is TGTGCCAGCAGCCAACCCGCCGGGGCTCAAGAGACCCAGTACTTC. It codes for CASSQPAGAQETQYF. The gene calls are TRBV14 and TRBJ2-5; either TRBD1 or TRBD2 may fit D (5 bases each). Per germline, CDR1 SGHDN and CDR2 FVKESK. V was clipped by 2 bases and J by 2 bases, with 12 bases between them. The CDR3 is 15 amino acids.

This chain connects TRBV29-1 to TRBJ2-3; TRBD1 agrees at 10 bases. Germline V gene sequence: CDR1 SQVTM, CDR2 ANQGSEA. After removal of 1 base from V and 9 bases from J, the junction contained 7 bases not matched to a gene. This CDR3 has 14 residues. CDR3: CSVEVSPGQGTQYF. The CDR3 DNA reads TGCAGCGTTGAAGTTTCCCCGGGACAGGGGACGCAGTATTTT.

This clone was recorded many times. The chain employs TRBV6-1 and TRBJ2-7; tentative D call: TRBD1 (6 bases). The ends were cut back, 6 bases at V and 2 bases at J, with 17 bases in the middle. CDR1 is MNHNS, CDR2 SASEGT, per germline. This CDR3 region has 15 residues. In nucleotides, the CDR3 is TGTGCCAGCAGCCAGTACAGGGAACAAACCTACGAGCAGTACTTC. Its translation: CASSQYREQTYEQYF.

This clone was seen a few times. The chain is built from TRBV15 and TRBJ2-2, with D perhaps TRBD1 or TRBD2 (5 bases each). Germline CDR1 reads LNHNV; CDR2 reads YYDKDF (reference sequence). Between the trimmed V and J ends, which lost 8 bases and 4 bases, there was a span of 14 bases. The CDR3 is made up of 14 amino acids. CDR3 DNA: TGTGCCACCCGGCCGGGACCGTTCACCGGGGAGCTGTTTTTT. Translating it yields CATRPGPFTGELFF.

The CDR3 reads CASSPQGHYEQYF. In DNA, the CDR3 is TGTGCCAGCAGCCCCCAGGGACATTACGAGCAGTACTTC. The chain couples TRBV14 to TRBJ2-7, with D maybe TRBD1 (6 bases). Trimming cost V 4 bases and J 4 bases, with 11 bases left between them. Germline V gene data show CDR1 as SGHDN and CDR2 as FVKESK. This CDR3 has 13 residues.

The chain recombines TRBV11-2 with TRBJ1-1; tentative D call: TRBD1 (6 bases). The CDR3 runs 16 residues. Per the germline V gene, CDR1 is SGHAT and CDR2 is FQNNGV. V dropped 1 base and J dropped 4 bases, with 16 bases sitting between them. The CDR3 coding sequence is TGTGCCAGCAGCTTAGGTCAGGGGACCAGAGGCACTGAAGCTTTCTTT. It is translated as CASSLGQGTRGTEAFF.

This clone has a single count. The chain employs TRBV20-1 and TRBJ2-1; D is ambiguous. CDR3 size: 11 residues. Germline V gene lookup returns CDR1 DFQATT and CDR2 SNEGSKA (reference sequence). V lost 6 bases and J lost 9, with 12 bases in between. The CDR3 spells CSAQRRGEQFF. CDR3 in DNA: TGCAGTGCCCAACGTAGAGGTGAGCAGTTCTTC.

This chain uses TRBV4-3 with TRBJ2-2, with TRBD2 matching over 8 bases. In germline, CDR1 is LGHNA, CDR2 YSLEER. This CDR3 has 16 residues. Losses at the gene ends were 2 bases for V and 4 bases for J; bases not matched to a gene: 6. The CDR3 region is CASSQQAGAATGELFF. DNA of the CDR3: TGCGCCAGCAGCCAACAAGCGGGAGCGGCCACCGGGGAGCTGTTTTTT.

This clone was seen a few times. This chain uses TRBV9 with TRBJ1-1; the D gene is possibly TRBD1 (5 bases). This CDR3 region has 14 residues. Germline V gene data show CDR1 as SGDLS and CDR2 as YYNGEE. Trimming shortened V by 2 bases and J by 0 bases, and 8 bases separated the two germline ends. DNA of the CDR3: TGTGCCAGCAGCGTGTCAGGGATGAACACTGAAGCTTTCTTT. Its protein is CASSVSGMNTEAFF. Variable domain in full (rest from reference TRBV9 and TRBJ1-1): DSGVTQTPKHLITATGQRVTLRCSPRSGDLSVYWYQQSLDQGLQFLIQYYNGEERAKGNILERFSAQQFPDLHSELNLSSLELGDSALYFCASSVSGMNTEAFFGQGTRLTVV.

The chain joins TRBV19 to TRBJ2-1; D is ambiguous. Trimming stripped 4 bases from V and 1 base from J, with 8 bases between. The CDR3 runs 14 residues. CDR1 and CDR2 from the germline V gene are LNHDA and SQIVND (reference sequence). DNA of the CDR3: TGTGCCAGTAGTAACCTGATTTCCTACAATGAGCAGTTCTTC. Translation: CASSNLISYNEQFF.

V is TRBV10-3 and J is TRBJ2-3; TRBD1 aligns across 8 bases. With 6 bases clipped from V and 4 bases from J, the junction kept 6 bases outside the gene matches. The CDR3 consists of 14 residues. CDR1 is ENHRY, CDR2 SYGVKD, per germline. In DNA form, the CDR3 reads TGTGCCATCAGCAAGACAGGGGATTCAGATACGCAGTATTTT. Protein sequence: CAISKTGDSDTQYF.

The CDR3 here is CSVGGQGAGYGYTF. The CDR3 DNA sequence: TGCAGCGTTGGGGGACAGGGGGCAGGGTATGGCTACACCTTC. The V and J genes are TRBV29-1 and TRBJ1-2; 12 nucleotides align to TRBD1. CDR3 length: 14 amino acids. Germline V gene sequence: CDR1 SQVTM, CDR2 ANQGSEA. The V and J ends lost 4 bases and 5 bases, in that order; junction bases with no gene match: 5.

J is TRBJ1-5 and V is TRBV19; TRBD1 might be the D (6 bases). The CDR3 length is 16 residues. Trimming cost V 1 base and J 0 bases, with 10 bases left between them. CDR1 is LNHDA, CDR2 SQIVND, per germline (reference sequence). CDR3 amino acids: CASSIGTAYSNQPQHF. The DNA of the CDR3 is TGTGCCAGTAGTATAGGGACAGCCTATAGCAATCAGCCCCAGCATTTT.

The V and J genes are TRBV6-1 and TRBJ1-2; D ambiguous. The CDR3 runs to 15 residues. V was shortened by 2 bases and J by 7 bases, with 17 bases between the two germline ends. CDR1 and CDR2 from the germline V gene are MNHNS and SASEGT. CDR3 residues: CASSEFGQDLTGYTF. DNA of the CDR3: TGTGCCAGCAGTGAATTTGGGCAGGACCTCACTGGCTACACCTTC.

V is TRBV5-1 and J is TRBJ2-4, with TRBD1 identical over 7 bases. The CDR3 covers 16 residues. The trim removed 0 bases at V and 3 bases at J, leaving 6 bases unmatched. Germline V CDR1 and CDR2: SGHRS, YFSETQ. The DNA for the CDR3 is TGCGCCAGCAGCTTGGAGACAGGGAGCGGCAAAAACATTCAGTACTTC. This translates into CASSLETGSGKNIQYF.

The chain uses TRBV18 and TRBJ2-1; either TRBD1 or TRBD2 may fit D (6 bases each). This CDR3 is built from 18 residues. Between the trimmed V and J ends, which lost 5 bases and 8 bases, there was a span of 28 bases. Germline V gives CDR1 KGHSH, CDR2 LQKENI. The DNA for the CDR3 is TGTGCCAGCTCATCGAGGGGGGTAGGTGTAAGCCTTACCGATGAGCAGTTCTTC. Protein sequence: CASSSRGVGVSLTDEQFF.

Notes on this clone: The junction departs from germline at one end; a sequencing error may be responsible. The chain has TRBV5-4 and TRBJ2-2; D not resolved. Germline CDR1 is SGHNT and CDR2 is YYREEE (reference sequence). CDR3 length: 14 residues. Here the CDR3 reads CASSLSTNAGELFF. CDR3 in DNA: TGTGCCAGCAGCTTGTCTACGAACGCCGGGGAGCTGTTTTTT.

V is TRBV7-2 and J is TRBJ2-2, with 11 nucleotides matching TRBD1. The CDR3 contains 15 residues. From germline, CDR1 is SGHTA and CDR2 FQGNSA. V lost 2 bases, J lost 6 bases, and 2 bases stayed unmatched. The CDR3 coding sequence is TGTGCCAGCAGCTTACCGGGACAGGGGGCCGGGGAGCTGTTTTTT. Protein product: CASSLPGQGAGELFF.

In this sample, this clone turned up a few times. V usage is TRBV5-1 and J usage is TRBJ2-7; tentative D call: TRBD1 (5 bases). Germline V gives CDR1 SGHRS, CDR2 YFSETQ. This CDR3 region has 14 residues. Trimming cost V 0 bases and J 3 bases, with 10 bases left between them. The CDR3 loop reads CASSLAAGNYEQYF. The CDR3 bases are TGCGCCAGCAGCTTGGCGGCAGGGAACTACGAGCAGTACTTC.

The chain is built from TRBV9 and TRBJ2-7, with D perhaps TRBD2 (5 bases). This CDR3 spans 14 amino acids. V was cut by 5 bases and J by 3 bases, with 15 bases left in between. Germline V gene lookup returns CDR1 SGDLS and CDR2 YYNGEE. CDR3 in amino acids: CASSRSEGRYEQYF. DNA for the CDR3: TGTGCCAGCAGTCGAAGTGAGGGCCGCTACGAGCAGTACTTC.

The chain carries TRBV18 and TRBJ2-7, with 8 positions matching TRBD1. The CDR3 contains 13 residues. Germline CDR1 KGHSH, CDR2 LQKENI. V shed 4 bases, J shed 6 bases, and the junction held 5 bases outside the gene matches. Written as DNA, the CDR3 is TGTGCCAGCTCACAACCACAGGGGGGCGAGCAGTACTTC. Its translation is CASSQPQGGEQYF.

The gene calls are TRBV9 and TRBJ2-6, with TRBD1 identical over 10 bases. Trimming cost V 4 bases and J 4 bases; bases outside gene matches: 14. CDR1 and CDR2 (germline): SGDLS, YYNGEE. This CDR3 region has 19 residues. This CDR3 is CASSHAPGQGSFGANVLTF. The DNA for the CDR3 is TGTGCCAGCAGCCACGCACCGGGACAGGGGAGTTTCGGGGCCAACGTCCTGACTTTC.

DNA of the CDR3: TGTGCCAGCAGTGAAACGTCGGGGAGCACAGATACGCAGTATTTT. It is translated as CASSETSGSTDTQYF. The chain couples TRBV2 to TRBJ2-3, with D perhaps matching TRBD2 (5 bases). Trimming cost V 2 bases and J 0 bases, with 9 bases left between them. The CDR3 runs to 15 residues. Germline loops: CDR1 SNHLY, CDR2 FYNNEI.

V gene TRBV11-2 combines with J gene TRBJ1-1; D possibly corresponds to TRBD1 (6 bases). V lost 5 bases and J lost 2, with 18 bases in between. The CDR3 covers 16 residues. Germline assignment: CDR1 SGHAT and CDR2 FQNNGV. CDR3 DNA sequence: TGTGCCAGCAGCATACAGGGAGGTCGAGGAAACACTGAAGCTTTCTTT. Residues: CASSIQGGRGNTEAFF.

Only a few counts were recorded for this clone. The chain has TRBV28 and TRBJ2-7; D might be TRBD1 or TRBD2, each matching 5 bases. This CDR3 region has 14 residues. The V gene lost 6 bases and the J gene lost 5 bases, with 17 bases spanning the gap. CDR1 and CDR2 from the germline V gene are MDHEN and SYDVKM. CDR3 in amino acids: CASRPTGDRHEQYF. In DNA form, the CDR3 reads TGTGCCAGCAGACCTACTGGGGACCGCCACGAGCAGTACTTC.

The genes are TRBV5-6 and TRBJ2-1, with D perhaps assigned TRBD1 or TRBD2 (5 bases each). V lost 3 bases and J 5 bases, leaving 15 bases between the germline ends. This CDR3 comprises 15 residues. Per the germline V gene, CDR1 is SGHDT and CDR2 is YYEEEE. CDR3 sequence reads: CASSYPGRIDNEQFF. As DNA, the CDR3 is TGTGCCAGCAGCTATCCGGGACGGATCGACAATGAGCAGTTCTTC.

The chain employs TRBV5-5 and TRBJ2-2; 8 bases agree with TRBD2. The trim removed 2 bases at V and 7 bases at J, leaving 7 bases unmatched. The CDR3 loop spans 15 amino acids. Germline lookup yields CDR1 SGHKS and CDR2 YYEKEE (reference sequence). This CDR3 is CASSLGAGVGGELFF. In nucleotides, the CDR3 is TGTGCCAGCAGCTTAGGAGCGGGAGTTGGCGGGGAGCTGTTTTTT.